A few counts support the clone carrying this T cell receptor beta chain. This specimen comes from a study of identical twins. cDNA molecules carried unique molecular identifiers, and template switching added a universal primer site. TCRdb redid the calling of the 5' RACE reads with MiXCR, one entry per CDR3 protein. Found here are 600,000 to 850,000 distinct CDR3 sequences, around a sixth of them singletons; the top ten hold approximately 14%. Healthy Caucasians provided all donations. The length of the CDR3 is 13 residues. V was clipped by 4 bases and J by 5 bases, with 10 bases between them. Germline values: CDR1 SEHNR, CDR2 FQNEAQ (reference sequence). These sequences were also reported in another study, on T cells expressing NK-cell markers. That work contributes: A handful of donors likewise had their CD3+CD56-NKG2C+ fraction led by these clonotypes.

The sequenced sample was PBMCs. The sequence was obtained from a woman under 30 in good health. The rearrangement joins TRBV7-9 to TRBJ2-3; D is unresolved. CDR3 in amino acids: CASSSPPLDTQYF. For the CDR3, the DNA is TGTGCCAGCAGCTCTCCACCCTTAGATACGCAGTATTTT.